A selection of T cell receptor beta chains follows, all from one sample in a study of blood T cell repertoires in COVID-19. Clones were sequenced by immunoSEQ multiplex PCR, and TCRdb holds only the in-frame ones, with some missing. This table has approximately 77,000 clones, 75% to 85% appearing once. Source material: peripheral blood. These receptors all come from a man aged 50-59 years with COVID-19, enrolled during active disease. Both conserved end residues are part of each CDR3. A D gene is named only where the DNA matches it firmly. The size of a clone is reported for some rows only, either as once, few or many, or as a class for expanded clones.

D	V	J	size	CDR3	DNA
-	TRBV2	TRBJ2-1	few	CASRQGGSYNEQFF	TGTGCCAGCAGGCAGGGGGGCTCCTACAATGAGCAGTTCTTC
-	TRBV30	TRBJ1-5	-	CAWSRFGQSSFRIDQPQHF	TGTGCCTGGAGTAGGTTCGGACAATCTTCTTTTCGGATCGATCAGCCCCAGCATTTT
TRBD1	TRBV28	TRBJ1-2	-	CASSSAGTGGEGYTF	TGTGCCAGCAGTTCGGCGGGGACAGGGGGCGAAGGCTACACCTTC
TRBD2	TRBV5-6	TRBJ2-5	-	CASSYLASGGETQYF	TGTGCCAGCAGCTATCTAGCGTCGGGGGGTGAGACCCAGTACTTC
TRBD1	TRBV20-1	TRBJ1-5	once	CSASPTGQGNQPQHF	TGCAGTGCTAGTCCCACGGGACAGGGGAATCAGCCCCAGCATTTT
-	TRBV28	TRBJ2-1	-	CASSPPRYPLHNEQFF	TGTGCCAGCAGTCCCCCGCGCTACCCCCTCCACAATGAGCAGTTCTTC
-	TRBV6-5	TRBJ2-7	-	CASSTGYEQYF	TGTGCCAGCAGTACAGGGTACGAGCAGTACTTC
-	TRBV5-4	TRBJ1-1	-	CASSLPGNMNTEAFF	TGTGCCAGCAGCTTGCCGGGAAACATGAACACTGAAGCTTTCTTT
TRBD2	TRBV5-1	TRBJ2-7	-	CASSRGAGGPLNEQYF	TGCGCCAGCAGCAGGGGGGCGGGAGGGCCGTTGAACGAGCAGTACTTC
TRBD2	TRBV28	TRBJ2-1	-	CASIPPRRASGYNEQFF	TGTGCCAGCATCCCCCCTAGGAGGGCTAGCGGTTACAATGAGCAGTTCTTC
TRBD1	TRBV7-8	TRBJ2-5	once	CASSSRTGQETQYF	TGTGCCAGCAGCTCTCGGACAGGCCAAGAGACCCAGTACTTC
TRBD2	TRBV4-2	TRBJ2-1	-	CASSQERTSRVEQFF	TGTGCCAGCAGCCAAGAGCGGACTAGTCGAGTTGAGCAGTTCTTC
TRBD2	TRBV9	TRBJ2-2	-	CASSVRSGSANTGELFF	TGTGCCAGCAGCGTGCGTAGCGGGAGTGCCAACACCGGGGAGCTGTTTTTT
TRBD1	TRBV28	TRBJ1-6	-	CASTKGGARLNSPLHF	TGTGCCAGCACCAAAGGGGGCGCACGTCTTAATTCACCCCTCCACTTT
-	TRBV29-1	TRBJ1-2	-	CSVGGEGGYTF	TGCAGCGTGGGAGGGGAAGGTGGCTACACCTTC
-	TRBV18	TRBJ2-2	few	CASSPSADNTGELFF	TGTGCCAGCTCACCAAGCGCAGATAACACCGGGGAGCTGTTTTTT
-	TRBV7-9	TRBJ1-6	-	CASSLASRGNSPLHF	TGTGCCAGCAGCTTAGCTAGCAGGGGTAATTCACCCCTCCACTTT
-	TRBV27	TRBJ1-6	once	CASSLAPRYNSPLHF	TGTGCCAGCAGTTTAGCACCGCGCTATAATTCACCCCTCCACTTT
-	TRBV5-5	TRBJ2-7	-	CASSFFETTYEQYF	TGTGCCAGCAGCTTTTTTGAAACAACCTACGAGCAGTACTTC
TRBD2	TRBV27	TRBJ2-5	-	CASSLTSGRDHGTQYF	TGTGCCAGCAGTTTAACCAGCGGGAGGGATCACGGGACCCAGTACTTC
-	TRBV12-3/TRBV12-4	TRBJ1-5	-	CASSPGGNQPQHF	TGTGCCAGCAGTCCCGGGGGGAATCAGCCCCAGCATTTT
-	TRBV7-2	TRBJ1-2	-	CASSLAGGLHTF	TGTGCCAGCAGCTTAGCCGGGGGGTTACACACCTTC
-	TRBV6-1	TRBJ1-5	-	CASSEASGEYQPQHF	TGTGCCAGCAGTGAAGCGTCGGGGGAATACCAGCCCCAGCATTTT
TRBD1	TRBV12-3/TRBV12-4	TRBJ2-1	-	CASSLGTGNYQFF	TGTGCCAGCAGTTTAGGGACAGGCAACTACCAGTTCTTC
TRBD2	TRBV24-1	TRBJ2-3	-	CATSEELAGGLTDTQYF	TGTGCCACCAGTGAAGAACTAGCGGGAGGGTTAACAGATACGCAGTATTTT
-	TRBV7-2	TRBJ2-5	few	CASSWHRVETQYF	TGTGCCAGCAGCTGGCACAGGGTCGAGACCCAGTACTTC
TRBD1	TRBV4-1	TRBJ2-2	-	CASSQPPLRTGGVDTGELFF	TGCGCCAGCAGCCAACCGCCGCTTAGGACAGGGGGCGTAGACACCGGGGAGCTGTTTTTT
-	TRBV28	TRBJ1-6	-	CASSPDSTSPLHF	TGTGCCAGCAGTCCGGACAGCACTTCACCCCTCCACTTT
-	TRBV6-5	TRBJ2-2	-	CASTTGNTGELFF	TGTGCCAGTACGACAGGAAACACCGGGGAGCTGTTTTTT
TRBD1	TRBV5-1	TRBJ1-1	-	CASSWGQGRVNTEAFF	TGCGCCAGCAGCTGGGGACAGGGGAGGGTGAACACTGAAGCTTTCTTT
-	TRBV6-1	TRBJ1-1	-	CASSEAPGIRSFF	TGTGCCAGCAGTGAAGCCCCCGGGATTCGGTCTTTCTTT
-	TRBV6-5	TRBJ1-5	-	CASSYSSGGQPQHF	TGTGCCAGCAGTTACTCTTCGGGGGGTCAGCCCCAGCATTTT
TRBD1	TRBV6-4	TRBJ2-2	-	CASSTNRGASTGELFF	TGTGCCAGCAGTACGAACAGGGGCGCGAGCACCGGGGAGCTGTTTTTT
-	TRBV7-8	TRBJ1-6	-	CASSKWGGRPETTPLHF	TGTGCCAGCAGCAAATGGGGGGGGCGGCCCGAGACTACACCCCTCCACTTT
TRBD2	TRBV11-2	TRBJ2-1	-	CASSPGLVKGIF	TGTGCCAGCAGCCCCGGACTAGTTAAAGGAATCTTC
TRBD2	TRBV19	TRBJ2-5	-	CASSLIGTSGSGETQYF	TGTGCCAGTAGTCTCATTGGGACTAGCGGGAGCGGTGAGACCCAGTACTTC
-	TRBV6-1	TRBJ1-5	-	CASSERGTQPQHF	TGTGCCAGCAGTGAAAGGGGGACGCAGCCCCAGCATTTT
-	TRBV6-4	TRBJ1-4	-	CASSEGTQPNEKLFF	TGTGCCAGCAGTGAAGGGACACAGCCCAACGAAAAACTGTTTTTT
TRBD2	TRBV7-3	TRBJ2-3	-	CASSRTAAGGPPDTQYF	TGTGCCAGCAGCCGTACGGCGGCGGGAGGGCCCCCAGATACGCAGTATTTT
TRBD2	TRBV9	TRBJ2-7	once	CASSVDPSGSSYEQYF	TGTGCCAGCAGCGTAGACCCGAGCGGGAGCTCCTACGAGCAGTACTTC
-	TRBV5-6	TRBJ2-7	-	CASSLARGFKVNEQYF	TGTGCCAGCAGCTTGGCCCGAGGGTTTAAGGTAAACGAGCAGTACTTC
-	TRBV5-1	TRBJ2-2	few	CASSLQVANTGELFF	TGCGCCAGCAGCTTGCAGGTCGCGAACACCGGGGAGCTGTTTTTT
TRBD1	TRBV5-1	TRBJ1-2	once	CASSRTGDGYTF	TGCGCCAGCAGTAGGACAGGGGACGGCTACACCTTC
-	TRBV15	TRBJ2-7	-	CATSRVRGLSYEQYF	TGTGCCACCAGCAGAGTTAGGGGGTTATCCTACGAGCAGTACTTC
-	TRBV28	TRBJ1-1	once	CASSFLRLGAFF	TGTGCCAGCAGTTTCCTGCGACTGGGAGCTTTCTTT
TRBD1	TRBV7-2	TRBJ1-3	-	CASSPGTGPNSGNTIYF	TGTGCCAGCAGCCCGGGGACAGGCCCAAACTCTGGAAACACCATATATTTT
TRBD2	TRBV7-2	TRBJ2-1	-	CASSRGSPGQFF	TGTGCCAGCAGCCGCGGGAGTCCCGGGCAGTTCTTC
-	TRBV7-9	TRBJ1-2	-	CASSLAVIVTGYGYTF	TGTGCCAGCAGCTTAGCTGTTATCGTTACAGGGTATGGCTACACCTTC
TRBD2	TRBV9	TRBJ2-1	-	CASSVGVLAGGRGEQFF	TGTGCCAGCAGCGTAGGGGTACTAGCGGGAGGTAGGGGGGAGCAGTTCTTC
TRBD1	TRBV5-1	TRBJ1-5	-	CASSLGTGGAEPQHF	TGCGCCAGCAGCTTGGGGACAGGGGGCGCAGAGCCCCAGCATTTT
-	TRBV14	TRBJ1-1	-	CASSQVGGPTEAFF	TGTGCCAGCAGCCAGGTTGGAGGCCCCACTGAAGCTTTCTTT
TRBD1	TRBV5-8	TRBJ1-5	-	CASSRSAGQGYQPQHF	TGTGCCAGCAGCCGGTCGGCGGGACAGGGTTATCAGCCCCAGCATTTT
TRBD1	TRBV2	TRBJ1-2	-	CASRETGVDYGYTF	TGTGCCAGCAGGGAAACAGGGGTAGACTATGGCTACACCTTC